The 13 T cell receptor beta chains in this list originate from one sample, sequenced in a study of blood T cell repertoires in COVID-19. Profiled with immunoSEQ multiplex PCR; TCRdb holds only in-frame clones, not every one. The sample has approximately 300,000 clones; 80% to 90% are singletons. Sequences were obtained from PBMCs or T cells enriched from blood (not recorded which). Receptors were obtained from a woman in her twenties or thirties who had recovered from COVID-19.

The genes are TRBV9 and TRBJ1-6, with 7 bases aligning to TRBD1. Losses at the gene ends were 0 bases for V and 8 bases for J; bases not matched to a gene: 2. Germline V gene data show CDR1 as SGDLS and CDR2 as YYNGEE. CDR3 length: 14 amino acids. This chain's CDR3 is CASSVGQGDSPLHF. The CDR3 DNA reads TGTGCCAGCAGCGTAGGACAGGGCGATTCACCCCTCCACTTT.

The V gene is TRBV11-3, the J gene TRBJ1-6, with no clear D. CDR1 SGHNT and CDR2 YENEEA come from the germline V gene. Deletions cut 1 base from V and 7 bases from J, with 11 bases between. CDR3 size: 15 residues. In nucleotides, the CDR3 is TGTGCCAGCAGCTTAGGGACTCCAAGGAATTCACCCCTCCACTTT. Translated, it gives CASSLGTPRNSPLHF.

This chain links TRBV5-8 with TRBJ1-2; 8 nucleotides line up with TRBD1. Germline CDR1 SGHTS, CDR2 YDEGEE. V lost 3 bases to trimming and J lost 8 bases; unmatched junction nucleotides: 9. The length of the CDR3 is 14 residues. The CDR3 loop reads CASSWKTGAGGYTF. CDR3 sequence (DNA): TGTGCCAGCAGCTGGAAGACAGGGGCCGGAGGCTACACCTTC.

The chain recombines TRBV19 with TRBJ2-1, with 9 bases matching TRBD2. Germline V gives CDR1 LNHDA, CDR2 SQIVND (reference sequence). CDR3 length: 15 residues. V was pared by 6 bases and J by 0 bases, with 3 bases of the junction left unmatched. The CDR3 region has the DNA TGTGCCAGTAGGGAGCGGGGGGCCTCCTACAATGAGCAGTTCTTC. Amino acids: CASRERGASYNEQFF.

The chain combines TRBV19 with TRBJ1-1; 9 positions match TRBD1. The V gene end was trimmed by 8 bases and the J gene end by 6 bases; junction bases not matched to a gene: 7. Germline V gene sequence: CDR1 LNHDA, CDR2 SQIVND (reference sequence). The CDR3 has 13 residues. The CDR3 reads CASGPTGGPEAFF. In DNA, the CDR3 is TGTGCCAGTGGCCCGACAGGGGGTCCTGAAGCTTTCTTT.

The chain couples TRBV28 to TRBJ1-1, with D maybe TRBD1 (6 bases). Germline V gene lookup returns CDR1 MDHEN and CDR2 SYDVKM. This CDR3 has 13 amino acids. Between the trimmed V and J ends, which lost 6 bases and 5 bases, there was a span of 13 bases. DNA for the CDR3: TGTGCCAGCAGGCTCCTACAGGGAACTGAAGCTTTCTTT. Amino acid sequence: CASRLLQGTEAFF.

The V call is TRBV29-1, the J call TRBJ1-1, with 7 bases fitting TRBD1. Germline V CDR1 and CDR2: SQVTM, ANQGSEA. Germline trimming cut 4 bases from V and 10 bases from J; bases unmatched to any gene: 9. CDR3 size: 12 residues. CDR3 amino acids: CSVGLGTVRAFF. The CDR3 DNA sequence: TGCAGCGTTGGGTTGGGGACAGTAAGAGCTTTCTTT. Full variable domain (rest looked up from reference TRBV29-1 and TRBJ1-1): SAVISQKPSRDICQRGTSLTIQCQVDSQVTMMFWYRQQPGQSLTLIATANQGSEATYESGFVIDKFPISRPNLTFSTLTVSNMSPEDSSIYLCSVGLGTVRAFFGQGTRLTVV.

This chain links TRBV11-2 with TRBJ1-6; 7 bases are shared with TRBD1. The CDR3 extends over 13 amino acids. After removal of 2 bases from V and 8 bases from J, the junction contained 0 bases not matched to a gene. CDR1 is SGHAT and CDR2 is FQNNGV in the germline V gene. CDR3 sequence (DNA): TGTGCCAGCAGCTTACAGGGGGATTCACCCCTCCACTTT. Translated, it gives CASSLQGDSPLHF. Full variable domain (rest looked up from reference TRBV11-2 and TRBJ1-6): EAGVAQSPRYKIIEKRQSVAFWCNPISGHATLYWYQQILGQGPKLLIQFQNNGVVDDSQLPKDRFSAERLKGVDSTLKIQPAKLEDSAVYLCASSLQGDSPLHFGNGTRLTVT.

This clone has just a few counts. The V call is TRBV19, the J call TRBJ1-1; a possible D gene is TRBD1 (6 bases). With 6 bases removed from V and 1 base from J, the gap between germline ends came to 15 bases. Germline V lookup: CDR1 LNHDA, CDR2 SQIVND (reference sequence). CDR3 length: 15 amino acids. CDR3 nucleotide sequence: TGTGCCAGTAGGGACAGACACGGAGGGAACACTGAAGCTTTCTTT. Protein: CASRDRHGGNTEAFF.

The genes are TRBV5-1 and TRBJ1-2; 8 nucleotides agree with TRBD1. The germline V gene has CDR1 SGHRS and CDR2 YFSETQ. This CDR3 spans 15 amino acids. Trimming at V came to 1 base and at J to 7 bases, leaving 9 bases not matched to a gene. CDR3 protein: CASSLQGDRQFGYTF. DNA of the CDR3: TGCGCCAGCAGCTTGCAGGGGGACAGGCAATTTGGCTACACCTTC.

On this clone itself: One junction end disagrees with the germline gene, perhaps due to a read error. This sequence joins TRBV19 and TRBJ1-2, with D unresolved. Germline assignment: CDR1 LNHDA and CDR2 SQIVND (reference sequence). CDR3 size: 16 residues. Here the CDR3 reads CASSLDRGGYVYGYTF. The CDR3 bases are TGTGCCAGTAGTCTAGATCGGGGAGGCTACGTCTATGGCTACACCTTC.

This sequence joins TRBV5-6 and TRBJ2-7; TRBD1 matches at 8 bases. The germline V gene has CDR1 SGHDT and CDR2 YYEEEE. CDR3 length equals 14 residues. J lost 3 bases, V lost 2 bases, and 4 bases had no gene match. DNA for the CDR3: TGTGCCAGCAGCTTAGGGACAGGCAACTACGAGCAGTACTTC. Translation: CASSLGTGNYEQYF.

The V and J genes are TRBV5-1 and TRBJ2-4; TRBD1 is a possible D gene (7 bases). In germline, CDR1 is SGHRS, CDR2 YFSETQ. There are 15 residues in the CDR3. V was shortened by 4 bases and J by 9 bases, with 20 bases between the two germline ends. CDR3 bases: TGCGCCAGCAGCGAAGGATCGACAGGGCGGGGCATTCAGTACTTC. It codes for CASSEGSTGRGIQYF.